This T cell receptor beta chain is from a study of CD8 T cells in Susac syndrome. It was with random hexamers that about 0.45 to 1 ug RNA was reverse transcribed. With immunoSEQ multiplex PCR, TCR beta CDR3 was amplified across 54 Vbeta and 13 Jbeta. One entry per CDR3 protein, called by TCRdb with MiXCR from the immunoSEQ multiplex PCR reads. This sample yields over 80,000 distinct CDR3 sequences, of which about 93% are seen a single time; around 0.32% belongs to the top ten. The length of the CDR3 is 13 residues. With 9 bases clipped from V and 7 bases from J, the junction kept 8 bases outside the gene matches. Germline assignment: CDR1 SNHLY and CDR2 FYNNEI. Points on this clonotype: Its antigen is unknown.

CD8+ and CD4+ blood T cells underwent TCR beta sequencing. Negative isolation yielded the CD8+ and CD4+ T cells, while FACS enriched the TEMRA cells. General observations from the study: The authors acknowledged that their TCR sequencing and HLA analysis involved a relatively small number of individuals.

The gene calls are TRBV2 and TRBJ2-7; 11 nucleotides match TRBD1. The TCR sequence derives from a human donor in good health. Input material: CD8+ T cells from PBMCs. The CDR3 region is CASLGQGAREQYF. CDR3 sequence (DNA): TGTGCCAGTTTAGGACAGGGGGCGCGAGAGCAGTACTTC.